Presented here are 28 T cell receptor beta chains from one specimen sequenced in a study of a mutant IDH1 vaccine in newly diagnosed glioma. Time point specified: week 11, during vaccination. A single vaccine dose contained 300 ug of mutant IDH1 20-mer peptide, and topical imiquimod was used with it. Their antigens are not known. Only in-frame clones appear in the TCRdb table, and some are missing; sequencing was by immunoSEQ multiplex PCR. The sample lists some 60,000 clones; about 80% were seen once. Sequences were derived from PBMCs, sampled from a glioma patient whose treatment included an IDH1 peptide vaccine. The receptors come from a man aged 50-60 years with glioma.

This clone has just a few counts. The chain links TRBV10-3 to TRBJ2-6, with unresolved D. Trimming pared 11 bases from V and 0 bases from J, leaving 2 bases between. Germline values: CDR1 ENHRY, CDR2 SYGVKD. The CDR3 runs 11 residues. The CDR3 nucleotides are TGTGCCGCCTCTGGGGCCAACGTCCTGACTTTC. Translating gives CAASGANVLTF.

The CDR3 nucleotides read TGTGCCAGCACAGAAAGACAGATCACAGATACGCAGTATTTT. Amino acids: CASTERQITDTQYF. The chain combines TRBV7-2 with TRBJ2-3, with D possibly TRBD1 on 5 matching bases. The germline CDR1 and CDR2 sequences are SGHTA and FQGNSA. V lost 7 bases, J lost 2 bases, and 13 bases lay in between. The CDR3 is 14 amino acids.

The chain recombines TRBV23-1 with TRBJ1-1; TRBD1 might be the D (5 bases). TRBV23-1 is designated an ORF whose function remains uncertain. This CDR3 region has 16 residues. V dropped 10 bases and J dropped 1 base, with 22 bases sitting between them. The CDR3 sequence: CANQLRGDRPNTEAFF. The CDR3 DNA sequence: TGCGCCAACCAACTGAGGGGTGACAGACCGAACACTGAAGCTTTCTTT.

The V gene is TRBV11-2, the J gene TRBJ2-7; 7 nucleotides match TRBD1. With 6 bases clipped from V and 0 bases from J, the junction kept 8 bases outside the gene matches. CDR3 length: 15 residues. Germline assignment: CDR1 SGHAT and CDR2 FQNNGV. The CDR3 coding sequence is TGTGCCAGCAGGACCTTACAGGGGTCCTCCTACGAGCAGTACTTC. Protein sequence: CASRTLQGSSYEQYF.

The rearrangement links TRBV6-1 to TRBJ2-7; D gene uncertain. Trimming pared 6 bases from V and 2 bases from J, leaving 17 bases between. This CDR3 region has 15 residues. CDR1 MNHNS and CDR2 SASEGT come from the germline V gene. The DNA of the CDR3 is TGTGCCAGCAGCTTTTCTTCAATTTCTGCCTACGAGCAGTACTTC. Translating it yields CASSFSSISAYEQYF.

This clone turned up a few times. This chain connects TRBV5-6 to TRBJ1-1; D remains ambiguous. The CDR3 loop spans 14 amino acids. The germline V and J ends were trimmed by 1 base and 3 bases, with 10 bases remaining between them. Germline V lookup: CDR1 SGHDT, CDR2 YYEEEE. In DNA, the CDR3 is TGTGCCAGCAGCTTGTGGGGAGGGCACACTGAAGCTTTCTTT. This translates into CASSLWGGHTEAFF.

V usage is TRBV6-1 and J usage is TRBJ1-3; D unresolved. The germline V and J ends were trimmed by 7 bases and 0 bases, with 1 base remaining between them. The CDR3 is 11 amino acids. CDR1 and CDR2 from the germline V gene are MNHNS and SASEGT. This CDR3 reads CASTSGNTIYF. The CDR3 coding sequence is TGTGCCAGCACCTCTGGAAACACCATATATTTT.

The chain employs TRBV19 and TRBJ2-1, with TRBD2 matching over 8 bases. Trimming removed 1 base from V and 8 bases from J; junction bases left unmatched: 1. Germline V gene sequence: CDR1 LNHDA, CDR2 SQIVND (reference sequence). CDR3 length: 13 residues. The chain's CDR3 is CASSIVGGDEQFF. The CDR3 region has the DNA TGTGCCAGTAGTATAGTCGGGGGGGATGAGCAGTTCTTC. Full variable domain (outside the CDR3, taken from reference TRBV19 and TRBJ2-1): DGGITQSPKYLFRKEGQNVTLSCEQNLNHDAMYWYRQDPGQGLRLIYYSQIVNDFQKGDIAEGYSVSREKKESFPLTVTSAQKNPTAFYLCASSIVGGDEQFFGPGTRLTVL.

The chain has TRBV13 and TRBJ1-2; 7 nucleotides match TRBD1. The CDR3 is 15 amino acids. In germline, CDR1 is PRHDT, CDR2 FYEKMQ (reference sequence). Trimming removed 5 bases from V and 0 bases from J; junction bases left unmatched: 6. The CDR3 region has the DNA TGTGCCAGCAGCCCAGACAGGGTAACTAACTATGGCTACACCTTC. Translated: CASSPDRVTNYGYTF.

This chain joins TRBV15 and TRBJ1-3; D is possibly TRBD1 (5 bases). Germline-derived CDR1 and CDR2 are LNHNV and YYDKDF (reference sequence). V was cut by 0 bases and J by 4 bases, with 13 bases left in between. This CDR3 contains 16 residues. In nucleotides, the CDR3 is TGTGCCACCAGCAGAGATAATGCAGGGACGGGAAACACCATATATTTT. Translation gives CATSRDNAGTGNTIYF.

The V call is TRBV30, the J call TRBJ1-2; a possible D gene is TRBD1 (6 bases). The CDR3 sequence is 13 residues long. CDR1 GTSNPN and CDR2 SVGIG come from the germline V gene (reference sequence). V lost 2 bases to trimming and J lost 7 bases, with 14 bases between them. The CDR3 bases are TGTGCCTGGAGTAGGGACGGGACAATTGGCTACACCTTC. It is translated as CAWSRDGTIGYTF.

The chain employs TRBV7-6 and TRBJ1-1; a weak D match, TRBD1 (6 bases). The CDR3 totals 14 residues. Trimming took 6 bases from V and 1 from J, leaving 12 bases between them. CDR1 is SGHVS and CDR2 is FNYEAQ in the germline V gene. The CDR3 reads CASSLMTGNTEAFF. The CDR3, as DNA: TGTGCCAGCAGTTTAATGACAGGGAACACTGAAGCTTTCTTT. Full variable domain (outside the CDR3, taken from reference TRBV7-6 and TRBJ1-1): GAGVSQSPRYKVTKRGQDVALRCDPISGHVSLYWYRQALGQGPEFLTYFNYEAQQDKSGLPNDRFSAERPEGSISTLTIQRTEQRDSAMYRCASSLMTGNTEAFFGQGTRLTVV.

V and J are TRBV6-1 and TRBJ2-2; D tentatively reads TRBD1 or TRBD2 (5 bases each). Germline loops: CDR1 MNHNS, CDR2 SASEGT. CDR3 length: 16 residues. V gave up 0 bases and J gave up 4 bases, with 12 bases separating them. CDR3 coding DNA: TGTGCCAGCAGTGAAGCGCTTGGGGGTCCCACCGGGGAGCTGTTTTTT. It yields the protein CASSEALGGPTGELFF.

The genes are TRBV14 and TRBJ2-7; D is undetermined. Germline V gene data show CDR1 as SGHDN and CDR2 as FVKESK. Trimming pared 1 base from V and 3 bases from J, leaving 10 bases between. The CDR3 consists of 14 residues. The CDR3 nucleotides are TGTGCCAGCAGCCAAGCGGCAGTATACTACGAGCAGTACTTC. Encoded protein: CASSQAAVYYEQYF.

This clone was detected once. The chain links TRBV2 to TRBJ2-5; D remains unclear. V was pared by 4 bases and J by 3 bases, with 3 bases between. Germline V gene sequence: CDR1 SNHLY, CDR2 FYNNEI. The CDR3 extends over 11 amino acids. The CDR3 protein is CASSGKETQYF. CDR3 nucleotide sequence: TGTGCCAGCAGTGGAAAAGAGACCCAGTACTTC.

CDR3 residues: CASSLSRGVMNTEAFF. CDR3 sequence (DNA): TGCGCCAGCAGCCTGTCCCGGGGGGTTATGAACACTGAAGCTTTCTTT. The chain links TRBV4-1 to TRBJ1-1; possible D gene TRBD1, 5 bases. Germline V lookup: CDR1 MGHRA, CDR2 YSYEKL. The CDR3 is 16 residues long. V was shortened by 4 bases and J by 0 bases, with 15 bases between the two germline ends.

The chain combines TRBV2 with TRBJ1-3; no definite D call. CDR1 and CDR2 from the germline V gene are SNHLY and FYNNEI. This CDR3 has 16 amino acids. Trimming took 6 bases from V and 0 from J, leaving 15 bases between them. As DNA, the CDR3 is TGTGCCAGCAGCAGGCCGGGGTTGAGCTCTGGAAACACCATATATTTT. Protein: CASSRPGLSSGNTIYF.

The V and J genes are TRBV2 and TRBJ2-1, with D perhaps being TRBD1 or TRBD2 (6 bases each). CDR1 is SNHLY, CDR2 FYNNEI, per germline. Trimming took off 0 bases at V and 10 bases at J, with 16 bases between the two ends. The CDR3 contains 15 residues. The DNA of the CDR3 is TGTGCCAGCAGTGAAGCGGGGGGCCGGCAAGAGGAGCAGTTCTTC. Its protein product is CASSEAGGRQEEQFF. Filled out from reference TRBV2 and TRBJ2-1, the complete variable domain reads EPEVTQTPSHQVTQMGQEVILRCVPISNHLYFYWYRQILGQKVEFLVSFYNNEISEKSEIFDDQFSVERPDGSNFTLKIRSTKLEDSAMYFCASSEAGGRQEEQFFGPGTRLTVL.

V is TRBV6-5 and J is TRBJ1-2, with a tentative D call TRBD1 (6 bases). Germline CDR1 and CDR2: MNHEY and SVGAGI. The CDR3 covers 15 residues. Trimming cost V 6 bases and J 7 bases, with 21 bases left between them. The CDR3 bases are TGTGCCAGCAGACGTGAGGACAGAAGTTTAGGTGGCTACACCTTC. Protein sequence: CASRREDRSLGGYTF.

A remark on this clone: An end of the junction differs from the germline gene, which may be a read error. The chain uses TRBV6-5 and TRBJ2-4; 10 positions agree with TRBD2. The germline CDR1 and CDR2 sequences are MNHEY and SVGAGI. The CDR3 is 13 residues long. CDR3 amino acids: CASSPPGAGGIVF. The DNA of the CDR3 is TGTGCCAGCAGCCCCCCAGGAGCGGGAGGGATTGTCTTC.

This chain uses TRBV11-3 with TRBJ2-7, with 7 bases lining up with TRBD1. Germline V gene sequence: CDR1 SGHNT, CDR2 YENEEA. The CDR3 sequence is 13 residues long. The trim removed 3 bases at V and 2 bases at J, leaving 1 base unmatched. CDR3 sequence reads: CASSFQGAYEQYF. In nucleotides, the CDR3 is TGTGCCAGCAGCTTCCAGGGGGCCTACGAGCAGTACTTC.

V usage is TRBV5-4 and J usage is TRBJ2-7, with unresolved D. The CDR3 spans 14 residues. CDR1 is SGHNT, CDR2 YYREEE, per germline (reference sequence). The germline V and J ends were trimmed by 0 bases and 2 bases, with 9 bases remaining between them. The CDR3 region has the DNA TGTGCCAGCAGCTTGGTTGGCGACCCCTACGAGCAGTACTTC. Translation gives CASSLVGDPYEQYF.

The chain employs TRBV28 and TRBJ1-4; 7 positions agree with TRBD1. J gave up 7 bases and V 8 bases, and 4 bases lay outside the gene matches. The CDR3 totals 12 residues. Germline V CDR1 and CDR2: MDHEN, SYDVKM. The CDR3 nucleotides read TGTGCCAGCTCCAGGGGGTTTGAAAAACTGTTTTTT. It is translated as CASSRGFEKLFF.

In the case of this clone: Compared with germline, one end of the junction differs, possibly owing to a read error. The V and J genes are TRBV5-1 and TRBJ1-2; TRBD1 matches at 12 bases. This CDR3 region has 16 residues. Germline CDR1 reads SGHRS; CDR2 reads YFSETQ. The CDR3: CAGSLASGQGAYGYTF. As DNA, the CDR3 is TGCGCCGGCAGCTTGGCTTCGGGACAGGGGGCTTATGGCTACACCTTC.

This chain joins TRBV7-9 and TRBJ2-1; D is perhaps TRBD1 (6 bases). The germline V gene encodes CDR1 SEHNR and CDR2 FQNEAQ (reference sequence). The CDR3 covers 15 residues. Trimming removed 4 bases from V and 1 base from J, with 11 bases in between. CDR3 DNA: TGTGCCAGCAGCTCGGACAGCCCGTCCTACAATGAGCAGTTCTTC. This codes for CASSSDSPSYNEQFF.

This chain connects TRBV10-3 to TRBJ1-5; D is unclear. The CDR3 runs 12 residues. Trimming removed 4 bases at V and 5 bases at J, with 6 bases between. Germline CDR1 and CDR2: ENHRY and SYGVKD. CDR3 coding DNA: TGTGCCATCAGTGTCGGAGATCAGCCCCAGCATTTT. Its protein product is CAISVGDQPQHF.

The genes are TRBV6-1 and TRBJ2-1; 7 bases are a match to TRBD2. Unmatched junction bases numbered 8, after V lost 1 base and J lost 8 bases. The germline gives CDR1 MNHNS, CDR2 SASEGT. This CDR3 is 15 amino acids long. The DNA for the CDR3 is TGTGCCAGCAGTGAAGGGGGGGAGGGAAGGGATGAGCAGTTCTTC. Its protein is CASSEGGEGRDEQFF.

The chain joins TRBV2 to TRBJ2-3; TRBD2 matches 10 bases. The V and J ends lost 2 bases and 5 bases, in that order; junction bases with no gene match: 10. The CDR3 consists of 17 residues. Germline V gives CDR1 SNHLY, CDR2 FYNNEI. The CDR3 loop reads CASSEYRRVAGGDTQYF. Here the CDR3 DNA reads TGTGCCAGCAGTGAATACCGACGAGTAGCGGGAGGAGATACGCAGTATTTT.